This T cell receptor beta chain was found in a study of OX40 agonist ivuxolimab in advanced cancers. Study-level background: Ivuxolimab, which targeted the costimulatory receptor OX40 (CD134), was an agonistic, fully human IgG2 monoclonal antibody. Intravenous ivuxolimab was administered to patients every 2 weeks at six dose levels: 0.01, 0.1, 0.3, 1.5, 3 and 10 mg/kg. Of the roughly 51 dose-escalation patients, hepatocellular carcinoma was present in approximately 20, melanoma in approximately 15, renal cell carcinoma in 9 and head and neck cancer in 9. In the dose-escalation cohort, roughly 80% of patients were male, and the mean age was roughly 60 years, with a range of roughly 23 to 85. Prior anti-PD-1, anti-PD-L1 or anti-CTLA-4 therapy was permitted, and 40% of dose-escalation patients had received checkpoint inhibitors. Three dose-escalation patients achieved partial responses, one with hepatocellular carcinoma and two with cutaneous melanoma. The purpose of peripheral TCRbeta sequencing was to test whether ivuxolimab changed TCR sequence diversity and led to clonal T-cell expansion. The paper reports the monotherapy dose-escalation portion (N = 52 patients) of the phase I ivuxolimab trial.

The paper's findings and limits, for the study overall: In the 0.1-3.0 mg/kg groups, partial responders were among the patients with the lowest normalized peripheral clonal expansion, particularly in CD8+ T cells. The antigen specificity of the clonally expanded peripheral T cells was not determined. Low levels of normalized T-cell clonal expansion were also shown by some nonresponding patients. At doses of 0.1 to 3.0 mg/kg, clonal expansion of both CD4+ and CD8+ blood T cells was observed from baseline to week 6. After ivuxolimab, expanded clones were on average more numerous among CD8+ T cells than among CD4+ T cells.

Patients with autoimmune disease history or receiving systemic immunosuppression were excluded from the trial. Peripheral blood for TCR sequencing was collected from all dose cohorts at baseline, on cycle 4 day 1, and on cycle 7 day 1. Samples were obtained from an open-label, multicenter, first-in-human phase I dose-escalation trial of ivuxolimab. Adults with locally advanced or metastatic melanoma, renal cell, hepatocellular, or head and neck squamous cell carcinoma were enrolled in the trial. Before TCR sequencing, CD4+ and CD8+ T cells were separately sorted from peripheral blood. For sequencing of the TCRbeta CDR3 region, genomic DNA was extracted from the sorted cells. TCRbeta CDR3 regions were sequenced using the immunoSEQ Assay. The table comes from immuneACCESS by way of TCRdb, which keeps in-frame sequences with V and J called. Part of the clones is missing from these tables; in studies checked, under half for an unresolved V gene and the rest for unknown reasons. Here the sample has tens of thousands of clones; about 90% occur a single time. Around 1.5% of the sample is taken by the ten largest.

CDR1 and CDR2 (LNHDA, SQIVND) derive from the germline V gene (reference sequence). V is clipped by 5 bases and J by 0 bases, and the sequence between their germline boundaries is 7 bases long. From cysteine to phenylalanine, the CDR3 is 13 amino acids long. Of the read, only the CDR3 DNA is kept; its 39 bases are in frame from base 1. This clone was seen a handful of times. Its antigen has not been determined. No quality values exist for individual bases; no much larger clone is one base distant. The chain joins TRBV19 to TRBJ1-1, with the D gene not clear enough to name. The specimen was CD4+ or CD8+ T cells sorted from blood, collected in a trial of the OX40 agonist ivuxolimab. The sequence came from an adult with an advanced solid tumor such as melanoma, head and neck, liver or kidney cancer. The DNA is as follows: TGTGCCAGTAGTGAGATCCTGAACACTGAAGCTTTCTTT. The encoded protein is CASSEILNTEAFF.